This is a list of T cell receptor beta chains from one sample in a study of identical twins. MiXCR was run by TCRdb on the 5' RACE reads, yielding one entry per CDR3 protein. The sample carries 420,000 or so distinct CDR3 sequences, approximately 17% recorded once. The specimen sequenced was naive T cells sorted from blood. Receptor source: a man between 45 and 60 years old in good health. CDR3s leave out the opening cysteine and the closing phenylalanine or tryptophan. The order of the fields is V gene, J gene, clone size, CDR3 protein. The listing skips clone size in some rows; elsewhere it reads once, few, many or a size class.

V gene: TRBV20-1; J gene: TRBJ2-3; clone size: NA; CDR3 protein: SAIPRLTTDTQY
V gene: TRBV4-3; J gene: TRBJ2-3; clone size: many; CDR3 protein: ASSPLLGVGDTQY
V gene: TRBV18; J gene: TRBJ2-7; clone size: many; CDR3 protein: ASSPPGYPSYEQY
V gene: TRBV5-6; J gene: TRBJ2-2; clone size: NA; CDR3 protein: ASSVDRGTGELF
V gene: TRBV7-6; J gene: TRBJ1-4; clone size: few; CDR3 protein: ASSLEPGANEKLF
V gene: TRBV6-1; J gene: TRBJ2-7; clone size: few; CDR3 protein: ASSPYLYEQY
V gene: TRBV4-3; J gene: TRBJ1-2; clone size: NA; CDR3 protein: ASRPTGADGYT
V gene: TRBV10-3; J gene: TRBJ2-7; clone size: NA; CDR3 protein: AISDNYRTDSYEQY
V gene: TRBV16; J gene: TRBJ2-7; clone size: NA; CDR3 protein: ASSQTIAGAYEQY
V gene: TRBV5-1; J gene: TRBJ2-1; clone size: NA; CDR3 protein: ASREYLGQGDEQF
V gene: TRBV20-1; J gene: TRBJ2-7; clone size: NA; CDR3 protein: SASGGQLRLSEQY
V gene: TRBV18; J gene: TRBJ2-5; clone size: many; CDR3 protein: ASSPRQGRQETQY
V gene: TRBV28; J gene: TRBJ2-7; clone size: NA; CDR3 protein: ASGLAGGPEQY
V gene: TRBV7-8; J gene: TRBJ2-7; clone size: few; CDR3 protein: ASSLGGLAGVYEQY
V gene: TRBV28; J gene: TRBJ1-6; clone size: few; CDR3 protein: ASSSPTGRIVSSYNSPLH
V gene: TRBV6-1; J gene: TRBJ2-5; clone size: NA; CDR3 protein: ASTKTVKETQY
V gene: TRBV20-1; J gene: TRBJ1-1; clone size: few; CDR3 protein: SARDQEAF
V gene: TRBV28; J gene: TRBJ2-2; clone size: NA; CDR3 protein: ASRPTGPYTGELF
V gene: TRBV27; J gene: TRBJ2-1; clone size: many; CDR3 protein: ASSPGTTPYNEQF
V gene: TRBV25-1; J gene: TRBJ2-6; clone size: many; CDR3 protein: ASSEFGVRDGANVLT
V gene: TRBV15; J gene: TRBJ1-5; clone size: NA; CDR3 protein: ATSSPGNNNQPQH
V gene: TRBV7-2; J gene: TRBJ2-1; clone size: few; CDR3 protein: ASSPPRGGQF